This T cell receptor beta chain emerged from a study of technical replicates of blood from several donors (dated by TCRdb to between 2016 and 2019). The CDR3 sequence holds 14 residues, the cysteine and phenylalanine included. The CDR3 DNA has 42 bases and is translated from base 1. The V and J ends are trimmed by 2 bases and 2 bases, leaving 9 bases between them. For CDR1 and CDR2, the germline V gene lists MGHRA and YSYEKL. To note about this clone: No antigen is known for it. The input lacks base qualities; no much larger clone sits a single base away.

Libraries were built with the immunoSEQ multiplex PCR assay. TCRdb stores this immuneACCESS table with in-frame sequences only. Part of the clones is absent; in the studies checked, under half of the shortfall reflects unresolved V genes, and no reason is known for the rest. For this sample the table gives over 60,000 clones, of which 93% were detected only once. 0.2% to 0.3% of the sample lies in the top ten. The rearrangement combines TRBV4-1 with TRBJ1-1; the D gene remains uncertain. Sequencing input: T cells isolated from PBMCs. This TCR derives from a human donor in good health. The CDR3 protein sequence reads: CASSQRGSNTEAFF. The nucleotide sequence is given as TGCGCCAGCAGCCAACGGGGAAGCAACACTGAAGCTTTCTTT.